A selection of T cell receptor beta chains follows, all from one sample in a study of siplizumab effects on memory and regulatory T cells. The table came from immunoSEQ multiplex PCR; TCRdb's copy has only in-frame clones and leaves some out. The sample shows 80,000 to 130,000 clones, less than 95% of them seen only once. Sequenced: Tregs sorted from blood. The source of these receptors is a human donor in good health. Each CDR3 is given with its conserved first and last residue. A D gene is named only where the DNA matches it firmly. Where a row states a size, it is once, few, many or the class of an expanded clone; other rows omit it.

TGTGCCAGCAGCGTAGAACTAAGCTCCTACAATGAGCAGTTCTTC | CASSVELSSYNEQFF | TRBJ2-1 | NA | NA | TRBV9
TGTGCCAGCAGAGGGGGCGGACAGGGGGCCAATGAGCAGTTCTTC | CASRGGGQGANEQFF | TRBJ2-1 | TRBD1 | NA | TRBV28
TGTGCCAGCAGCTCCGCGGAAGTTTACACTGAAGCTTTCTTT | CASSSAEVYTEAFF | TRBJ1-1 | NA | NA | TRBV7-8
TGTGCCAGCAGCACTAGCGGGAGTTTCAATGAGCAGTTCTTC | CASSTSGSFNEQFF | TRBJ2-1 | TRBD2 | NA | TRBV7-2
TGTGCCAGCAGCTTAAGCGTTGGCGCTAACTATGGCTACACCTTC | CASSLSVGANYGYTF | TRBJ1-2 | NA | once | TRBV7-2
TGTGCCAGCAGCCAAGGGTACACTGAAGCTTTCTTT | CASSQGYTEAFF | TRBJ1-1 | NA | NA | TRBV14
TGTGCCAGCAGTGGACGACAGGGGACCTCCTACGAGCAGTACTTC | CASSGRQGTSYEQYF | TRBJ2-7 | TRBD1 | NA | TRBV6-1
TGTGCCAGCAGTCCGACTAGCGGTAGAAACACCGGGGAGCTGTTTTTT | CASSPTSGRNTGELFF | TRBJ2-2 | TRBD2 | NA | TRBV7-2
TGTGCCAGCAGTAATATATATCGGACAGGGGGCCGGGAGACCCAGTACTTC | CASSNIYRTGGRETQYF | TRBJ2-5 | TRBD1 | NA | TRBV28
TGCGCCAGCAGCTTGTCCCCCGCAGGCCGTTCTGGAAACACCATATATTTT | CASSLSPAGRSGNTIYF | TRBJ1-3 | NA | NA | TRBV5-1
TGTGCCAGCAGCCAGGGAGGGTACCAAGAGACCCAGTACTTC | CASSQGGYQETQYF | TRBJ2-5 | TRBD2 | few | TRBV11-2
TGTGCCAGCAGCTTTGTCGGGGCGACAGGGGCGGTGAGGGCCGGGGAGCTGTTTTTT | CASSFVGATGAVRAGELFF | TRBJ2-2 | TRBD1 | NA | TRBV7-3
TGTGCCAGCAGCACCAGGACTAGCGGGCCGGGACTAGCCAATGAGCAGTTCTTC | CASSTRTSGPGLANEQFF | TRBJ2-1 | TRBD2 | NA | TRBV11-2
TGTGCCAGCAGTGGGACAGAAAGAGGCATTCAGTACTTC | CASSGTERGIQYF | TRBJ2-4 | TRBD1 | NA | TRBV6-5
TGTGCCAGCAGCGAAGATGGATCAGCAGATACGCAGTATTTT | CASSEDGSADTQYF | TRBJ2-3 | NA | NA | TRBV28
TGTGCCAGCAGTTTAGAGGGTACTTCTGGCTACACCTTC | CASSLEGTSGYTF | TRBJ1-2 | NA | NA | TRBV28
TGTGCCAGCAGTTTGCTAGCGGGAGTTTACGAGCAGTACTTC | CASSLLAGVYEQYF | TRBJ2-7 | TRBD2 | NA | TRBV27
TGTGCCAGCAGTTACTCTGGCTACCAGAACGAGCAGTACTTC | CASSYSGYQNEQYF | TRBJ2-7 | NA | once | TRBV6-5
TGTGCCAGTAGTATTGGCAGGCGATATAGCAATCAGCCCCAGCATTTT | CASSIGRRYSNQPQHF | TRBJ1-5 | NA | NA | TRBV19
TGTGCCAGCTCACTAACTCCGAACACTGAAGCTTTCTTT | CASSLTPNTEAFF | TRBJ1-1 | NA | NA | TRBV18
TGTGCCAGCAGTTTTCCGGGACAGCAAACCCAGTACTTC | CASSFPGQQTQYF | TRBJ2-5 | TRBD1 | NA | TRBV28
TGCAGCGCCCGACAGGGGGCGAACACAGATACGCAGTATTTT | CSARQGANTDTQYF | TRBJ2-3 | TRBD1 | NA | TRBV29-1
TGCGCCAGCAGCTACCGGGACCGAGATAATTCACCCCTCCACTTT | CASSYRDRDNSPLHF | TRBJ1-6 | NA | once | TRBV4-1
TGTGCCAGCAGTGAATTTGTACGGGGGGAGCAGTACTTC | CASSEFVRGEQYF | TRBJ2-7 | NA | NA | TRBV25-1
TGTGCCTGGGCACTACAGGGGGCCGACTCCTACTTTCGCTACGAGCAGTACTTC | CAWALQGADSYFRYEQYF | TRBJ2-7 | TRBD1 | NA | TRBV30
TGTGCCAGCAGCCAAGTTAACATTCAGTACTTC | CASSQVNIQYF | TRBJ2-4 | NA | NA | TRBV11-1
TGTGCTTGGGGGCGGACAGGTTACAACGAGCAGTACTTC | CAWGRTGYNEQYF | TRBJ2-7 | TRBD1 | NA | TRBV2
TGTGCCAGTAGTATCGCAGGGGGCTACGAGCAGTACTTC | CASSIAGGYEQYF | TRBJ2-7 | TRBD1 | NA | TRBV19
TGTGCCAGCAGCCAAGCCTGGGACCTCAACTCCTACAATGAGCAGTTCTTC | CASSQAWDLNSYNEQFF | TRBJ2-1 | NA | NA | TRBV4-2
TGTGCCTGGTCGGAGCGATATTGGGTTCACATTCAGTACTTC | CAWSERYWVHIQYF | TRBJ2-4 | NA | NA | TRBV30
TGTGCCAGCAGCGCAGTCGGGCGGGGGGACTATGGCTACACCTTC | CASSAVGRGDYGYTF | TRBJ1-2 | NA | NA | TRBV5-6
TGCGCCAGCAGTTTCCCGACTAGCGGGAGTACGAACACCGGGGAGCTGTTTTTT | CASSFPTSGSTNTGELFF | TRBJ2-2 | TRBD2 | NA | TRBV5-1
TGTGCCAGCAGTGTCAGAGGTGGACAGAGTGAAGCTTTCTTT | CASSVRGGQSEAFF | TRBJ1-1 | NA | NA | TRBV6-1
TGTGCCAGCTCACCGACCGAAGTGGCCTATGGCTACACCTTC | CASSPTEVAYGYTF | TRBJ1-2 | NA | few | TRBV18
TGCAGCGTTGTAGACTTACATCCCTACGAGCAGTACTTC | CSVVDLHPYEQYF | TRBJ2-7 | NA | NA | TRBV29-1
TGTGCCAGCAGCTTATACGGCGGAAACACTGAAGCTTTCTTT | CASSLYGGNTEAFF | TRBJ1-1 | NA | NA | TRBV7-3
TGCGCCAGCAAGGTAGATACGCAGTATTTT | CASKVDTQYF | TRBJ2-3 | NA | NA | TRBV5-1
TGCAGCGTTGAACTAAACAGGGATGGCTACACCTTC | CSVELNRDGYTF | TRBJ1-2 | NA | NA | TRBV29-1
TGTGCCAGCAGCTTGACCCCGCGAACAGCCCATGGGAACTATGGCTACACCTTC | CASSLTPRTAHGNYGYTF | TRBJ1-2 | NA | NA | TRBV5-5
TGCGCCAGCAGCCAAGATCGTAGGGGCCGGATCTATGGCTACACCTTC | CASSQDRRGRIYGYTF | TRBJ1-2 | NA | NA | TRBV4-1
TGTGCCAGTCACGGGGCGCCAGGGGAAAAACTGTTTTTT | CASHGAPGEKLFF | TRBJ1-4 | NA | NA | TRBV19
TGTGCCAGCGGGAGGGGCAATGAGCAGTTCTTC | CASGRGNEQFF | TRBJ2-1 | TRBD2 | once | TRBV6-1